A selection of T cell receptor beta chains follows, all from one sample in a study of a mutant IDH1 vaccine in newly diagnosed glioma. Profiling relied on immunoSEQ multiplex PCR, and the TCRdb table lists in-frame clones only, not all of them. Of about 56,000 clones listed, under 85% are singletons. Their antigens remain unidentified. Sequencing used PBMCs, obtained from a glioma patient whose treatment included an IDH1 peptide vaccine. All receptors derive from a woman aged 50 to 60 with glioma. CDR3s leave out the opening cysteine and the closing phenylalanine or tryptophan. The order of the fields is V gene, J gene, CDR3 protein.

V gene: TRBV6-5; J gene: TRBJ1-6; CDR3 protein: ASTLGQAINSPLH
V gene: TRBV6-1; J gene: TRBJ1-2; CDR3 protein: ASSEQAGQL
V gene: TRBV7-2; J gene: TRBJ2-7; CDR3 protein: ASSLALYEQY
V gene: TRBV6-6; J gene: TRBJ1-1; CDR3 protein: ASSYQQGRNTEAF
V gene: TRBV30; J gene: TRBJ1-5; CDR3 protein: AWSVTGRDQPQH
V gene: TRBV9; J gene: TRBJ2-1; CDR3 protein: ASSHQTLLAGGDEQF
V gene: TRBV28; J gene: TRBJ1-2; CDR3 protein: ASSLILSYGYT
V gene: TRBV6-5; J gene: TRBJ1-5; CDR3 protein: ASSLDRGLSQPQH
V gene: TRBV6-1; J gene: TRBJ2-7; CDR3 protein: ASREEDEQY
V gene: TRBV10-3; J gene: TRBJ2-7; CDR3 protein: AITNNGQGGHEQY
V gene: TRBV7-8; J gene: TRBJ2-7; CDR3 protein: ASSLGGTAYEQY